This entry concerns a single T cell receptor beta chain. Its specificity is not known. TCRdb processed the reads anew with MiXCR; each CDR3 protein has one entry. The data hold about 770,000 distinct CDR3 sequences, with approximately 32% observed a single time. The CDR3 covers 11 residues. Trimming removed 5 bases at V and 10 bases at J, with 9 bases between. The V gene's germline CDR1 is SEHNR and CDR2 FQNEAQ (reference sequence). This sample stems from a study of T cell repertoires in cytomegalovirus infection. Study context: CMV infection and matching HLA type were both indicated by public TCR beta signatures.

Here the sequenced sample was cultured CD8+ T cells from PBMCs, taken from culture after CMV antigen stimulation. The sequence was collected from a human donor in good health (CMV status not recorded). Some clones in this sample may be carry-over from other donors' samples. This chain connects TRBV7-9 to TRBJ2-1; no clear D gene. The CDR3 bases are TGTGCCAGCAGCACGACCCTCGAGCAGTTCTTC. It specifies CASSTTLEQFF.